The 9 T cell receptor beta chains below come from one sample, sequenced in a study of beta chain features in type 1 diabetes. Study-level points and caveats: Among all four CD4+ subsets, Type 1 diabetes patients had TCRB CDR3s that were moderately but significantly shorter.

Antigen specificity for these receptors is unknown. Expressed TCRB transcripts got sequenced, as all isolated RNA was reverse transcribed. Some clones are missing from TCRdb's copy, which holds only in-frame ones; the method was immunoSEQ multiplex PCR. The sample records a few hundred thousand clones, 8.5% to 10% being singletons. Sequencing was performed on central memory CD4+ T cells from blood. These receptors came from a man aged 30-40 years with type 1 diabetes.

This clone has at least ten counts. The chain recombines TRBV16 with TRBJ2-6; tentative D call: TRBD2 (5 bases). This CDR3 spans 16 amino acids. V lost 7 bases and J 2 bases, leaving 15 bases between the germline ends. Germline V gene lookup returns CDR1 KGHSY and CDR2 FQNENV. Written as DNA, the CDR3 is TGTGCCAGCACCCCGAAAGGAGGCCCTGGGGCCAACGTCCTGACTTTC. It yields the protein CASTPKGGPGANVLTF.

This clone was observed a few times. The chain carries TRBV27 and TRBJ2-1; D gene uncertain. Germline CDR1 MNHEY, CDR2 SMNVEV (reference sequence). The CDR3 totals 15 residues. Trimming removed 5 bases at V and 3 bases at J, with 14 bases between. CDR3 in DNA: TGTGCCAGCAGTGCCGGGCTAGGTGGCTACAATGAGCAGTTCTTC. This sequence encodes CASSAGLGGYNEQFF.

This clone was seen a few times. The chain carries TRBV9 and TRBJ1-1; D uncertain. This CDR3 is built from 12 residues. Germline V gene lookup returns CDR1 SGDLS and CDR2 YYNGEE. Deletions cut 0 bases from V and 11 bases from J, with 11 bases between. CDR3 loop: CASSVAEEVAFF. The DNA of the CDR3 is TGTGCCAGCAGCGTAGCGGAGGAGGTGGCTTTCTTT.

This clone showed up many times. The gene calls are TRBV5-5 and TRBJ2-2; a weak D match, TRBD2 (5 bases). V was cut by 4 bases and J by 0 bases, with 10 bases left in between. The CDR3 has 15 residues. Germline-derived CDR1 and CDR2 are SGHKS and YYEKEE (reference sequence). CDR3 nucleotide sequence: TGTGCCAGCAGCGGGCGGGTCGCGAACACCGGGGAGCTGTTTTTT. Translated: CASSGRVANTGELFF. Based on the CDR3 plus reference TRBV5-5 and TRBJ2-2, the full variable domain is DAGVTQSPTHLIKTRGQQVTLRCSPISGHKSVSWYQQVLGQGPQFIFQYYEKEERGRGNFPDRFSARQFPNYSSELNVNALLLGDSALYLCASSGRVANTGELFFGEGSRLTVL.

This clone was seen repeatedly, ten times or more. J is TRBJ2-3 and V is TRBV30; TRBD2 aligns across 9 bases. V lost 4 bases, J lost 0 bases, and 2 bases stayed unmatched. CDR1 and CDR2 from the germline V gene are GTSNPN and SVGIG (reference sequence). The CDR3 is 14 amino acids. The CDR3 DNA sequence: TGTGCCTGGACTAGCGGGGTTAGCACAGATACGCAGTATTTT. This gives the protein CAWTSGVSTDTQYF.

This clone was observed a few times. V is TRBV19 and J is TRBJ2-1, with TRBD2 matching 11 bases. CDR1 is LNHDA, CDR2 SQIVND, per germline (reference sequence). CDR3 size: 19 residues. Trimming took 5 bases from V and 5 from J; bases not matched to a gene: 17. The CDR3 loop is CASSPDGGASGRRNNEQFF. DNA for the CDR3: TGTGCCAGTAGTCCTGATGGGGGAGCTAGCGGGAGGAGGAACAATGAGCAGTTCTTC.

This clone has more than one count but fewer than ten. The CDR3 DNA reads TGTGCCAGCAGCCAAGGTGCGGGGACAATGGGAGAGACCCAGTACTTC. Encoded protein: CASSQGAGTMGETQYF. The chain has TRBV14 and TRBJ2-5; D assignment may be TRBD1 or TRBD2 (6 bases each). The CDR3 is 16 amino acids. CDR1 and CDR2 (germline): SGHDN, FVKESK. V lost 1 base to trimming and J lost 4 bases, with 16 bases between them.

This clone occurred many times. The rearrangement uses TRBV2 and TRBJ2-1; D is uncertain. The V end lost 6 bases, the J end lost 5 bases, and 11 bases lay between the germline ends. CDR1 SNHLY and CDR2 FYNNEI come from the germline V gene. The CDR3 consists of 13 residues. CDR3 loop: CASSTDADNEQFF. The CDR3 nucleotides are TGTGCCAGCAGCACGGACGCGGACAATGAGCAGTTCTTC.

There are many counts of this clone. The V gene is TRBV30, the J gene TRBJ1-1, with a tentative D call TRBD1 (6 bases). The ends were cut back, 1 base at V and 6 bases at J, with 15 bases in the middle. Germline lookup yields CDR1 GTSNPN and CDR2 SVGIG (reference sequence). The CDR3 runs 14 residues. CDR3 nucleotides: TGTGCCTGGAGTGCAGGGGCGCAGGTGGCTGAAGCTTTCTTT. It codes for CAWSAGAQVAEAFF.